This entry lists 27 T cell receptor beta chains sequenced from one sample in a study of shared clonotypes between healthy human individuals. The table came from immunoSEQ multiplex PCR; TCRdb's copy has only in-frame clones and leaves some out. The table has around 1.6 million clones, 95% to 99% seen once. The sequencing sample was made of naive CD4+ T cells sorted from blood. The subset is: CD45RA+ positively selected. The origin of the receptors is a man in his thirties or forties in good health.

The chain combines TRBV9 with TRBJ1-2; 8 bases line up with TRBD1. The CDR3 length is 15 residues. In germline, CDR1 is SGDLS, CDR2 YYNGEE. V gave up 2 bases and J gave up 7 bases; unmatched junction bases: 10. CDR3 in DNA: TGTGCCAGCAGCGTCCCAACAGGGGGTTTCTCTGGCTACACCTTC. Protein product: CASSVPTGGFSGYTF. Using reference TRBV9 and TRBJ1-2 for the parts outside the CDR3, the full variable domain is DSGVTQTPKHLITATGQRVTLRCSPRSGDLSVYWYQQSLDQGLQFLIQYYNGEERAKGNILERFSAQQFPDLHSELNLSSLELGDSALYFCASSVPTGGFSGYTFGSGTRLTVV.

The V and J genes are TRBV5-1 and TRBJ2-7; D is perhaps TRBD1 (7 bases). The ends were cut back, 1 base at V and 3 bases at J, with 14 bases in the middle. Germline V gene lookup returns CDR1 SGHRS and CDR2 YFSETQ. This CDR3 is 15 amino acids long. The CDR3 bases are TGCGCCAGCAGCTTGCGCGGGGACAGTAACTACGAGCAGTACTTC. Amino acid sequence: CASSLRGDSNYEQYF.

The chain employs TRBV6-6 and TRBJ1-5; no clear D gene. Trimming cost V 6 bases and J 2 bases, with 11 bases left between them. The CDR3 consists of 14 residues. Germline CDR1 and CDR2: MNHNY and SVGAGI (reference sequence). CDR3 residues: CASSFQVGNQPQHF. DNA of the CDR3: TGTGCCAGCAGCTTCCAGGTCGGCAATCAGCCCCAGCATTTT.

In this sample, this clone turned up once. V gene TRBV7-2 combines with J gene TRBJ2-6; the match to TRBD1 covers 10 bases. Germline V gene lookup returns CDR1 SGHTA and CDR2 FQGNSA. This CDR3 spans 18 amino acids. The junction had 8 bases not matched to a gene; V was cut back by 5 bases and J by 1 base. The CDR3 DNA sequence: TGTGCCAGCAGCCAAAGGACAGGGGGAATATCTGGGGCCAACGTCCTGACTTTC. The encoded protein is CASSQRTGGISGANVLTF. The complete variable domain, with remaining parts taken from reference TRBV7-2 and TRBJ2-6, reads GAGVSQSPSNKVTEKGKDVELRCDPISGHTALYWYRQSLGQGLEFLIYFQGNSAPDKSGLPSDRFSAERTGGSVSTLTIQRTQQEDSAVYLCASSQRTGGISGANVLTFGAGSRLTVL.

The CDR3 nucleotides are TGTGCCAGCAGTGGGGGAAGTTGGTCTGGCTACACCTTC. Amino acid sequence: CASSGGSWSGYTF. J is TRBJ1-2 and V is TRBV6-1, with D uncertain. The V end was cut by 4 bases, the J end by 7 bases, with 13 bases between. CDR3 size: 13 residues. Germline V gene sequence: CDR1 MNHNS, CDR2 SASEGT.

The chain joins TRBV7-9 to TRBJ2-3, with 10 positions matching TRBD2. Unmatched junction bases numbered 10, after V lost 3 bases and J lost 7 bases. Germline CDR1 SEHNR, CDR2 FQNEAQ (reference sequence). The CDR3 runs to 16 residues. The CDR3 region is CASSLWLAGVLYTQYF. DNA for the CDR3: TGTGCCAGCAGCTTGTGGCTAGCGGGAGTCCTCTATACGCAGTATTTT.

As to this clone: Other DNA sequences within the sample encode an identical CDR3. This chain links TRBV9 with TRBJ2-7, with 14 bases identical to TRBD2. Germline CDR1 reads SGDLS; CDR2 reads YYNGEE. The CDR3 covers 15 residues. With V trimmed by 4 bases and J by 4 bases, 4 bases remained unmatched. The CDR3 sequence: CASSPGLAGVYEQYF. Here the CDR3 DNA reads TGTGCCAGCAGCCCGGGACTAGCGGGAGTGTACGAGCAGTACTTC. Combining the CDR3 with reference TRBV9 and TRBJ2-7 gives the whole variable domain DSGVTQTPKHLITATGQRVTLRCSPRSGDLSVYWYQQSLDQGLQFLIQYYNGEERAKGNILERFSAQQFPDLHSELNLSSLELGDSALYFCASSPGLAGVYEQYFGPGTRLTVT.

In this sample, this clone turned up once. V is TRBV7-9 and J is TRBJ2-7; a possible D gene is TRBD1 (6 bases). Trimming left V 4 bases short and J 7 bases short, with 17 bases between. The CDR3 is made up of 14 amino acids. Germline CDR1 and CDR2: SEHNR and FQNEAQ (reference sequence). CDR3 amino acids: CASSSLGAGWEQYF. CDR3 DNA sequence: TGTGCCAGCAGCTCGCTGGGGGCAGGGTGGGAGCAGTACTTC.

The chain recombines TRBV7-8 with TRBJ2-7, with a tentative D call TRBD2 (6 bases). The V end was cut by 3 bases, the J end by 5 bases, with 14 bases between. Germline CDR1 SGHVS, CDR2 FQNEAQ. The CDR3 is 14 residues long. The CDR3 DNA follows: TGTGCCAGCAGCTTGATACCGGGAGCTAACGAGCAGTACTTC. Residues: CASSLIPGANEQYF.

This clone was seen once. The chain combines TRBV5-1 with TRBJ1-2; weak D call: TRBD1 (5 bases). V lost 2 bases and J 2 bases, leaving 10 bases between the germline ends. Germline assignment: CDR1 SGHRS and CDR2 YFSETQ. The CDR3 has 14 amino acids. The CDR3 loop reads CASSFPRANYGYTF. The CDR3 DNA reads as TGCGCCAGCAGCTTTCCCAGGGCAAACTATGGCTACACCTTC.

Concerning this clone: The identical CDR3 is also encoded by other nucleotide sequences in the sample. The rearrangement joins TRBV29-1 to TRBJ1-3, with D maybe TRBD1 (6 bases). V was pared by 4 bases and J by 1 base, with 8 bases between. Per the germline V gene, CDR1 is SQVTM and CDR2 is ANQGSEA. The CDR3 runs 13 residues. The CDR3 sequence is CSVAQGSGNTIYF. CDR3 DNA: TGCAGCGTTGCACAGGGATCTGGAAACACCATATATTTT.

The count of this clone is one. The chain recombines TRBV5-1 with TRBJ2-7; 13 positions agree with TRBD2. The CDR3 covers 18 residues. After removal of 4 bases from V and 1 base from J, the junction contained 11 bases not matched to a gene. Germline values: CDR1 SGHRS, CDR2 YFSETQ. The CDR3 region has the DNA TGCGCCAGCAGCCTGGGGGTAGCGACTAGCGGGAGGTCCTACGAGCAGTACTTC. It is translated as CASSLGVATSGRSYEQYF.

The CDR3 coding sequence is TGCGCCAGCAGCCAAGATTCTCAGTCAGGGTGGACAGATACGCAGTATTTT. Translation gives CASSQDSQSGWTDTQYF. The J gene is TRBJ2-3, the V gene TRBV4-3; possible D gene TRBD1, 5 bases. V shed 0 bases and J shed 3 bases, with 16 bases lying between them. Germline CDR1 is LGHNA and CDR2 is YSLEER. CDR3 length: 17 residues.

This chain connects TRBV4-3 to TRBJ1-5; possibly TRBD1 for D (5 bases). This CDR3 spans 15 amino acids. From germline, CDR1 is LGHNA and CDR2 YSLEER. The V end was cut by 0 bases, the J end by 6 bases, with 12 bases between. The CDR3 is CASSQDHRFTQPQHF. The CDR3 DNA follows: TGCGCCAGCAGCCAAGATCACAGGTTCACTCAGCCCCAGCATTTT.

V and J are TRBV19 and TRBJ1-4; D gene unclear. CDR3 size: 13 residues. With 2 bases removed from V and 7 bases from J, the gap between germline ends came to 8 bases. CDR1 LNHDA and CDR2 SQIVND come from the germline V gene (reference sequence). This chain's CDR3 is CASSISSSEKLFF. The CDR3 DNA sequence: TGTGCCAGTAGTATAAGTTCCAGTGAAAAACTGTTTTTT. Full variable domain (remainder filled in from reference TRBV19 and TRBJ1-4): DGGITQSPKYLFRKEGQNVTLSCEQNLNHDAMYWYRQDPGQGLRLIYYSQIVNDFQKGDIAEGYSVSREKKESFPLTVTSAQKNPTAFYLCASSISSSEKLFFGSGTQLSVL.

The rearrangement links TRBV5-4 to TRBJ2-1, with 10 bases identical to TRBD2. The length of the CDR3 is 15 residues. Per the germline V gene, CDR1 is SGHNT and CDR2 is YYREEE (reference sequence). V shed 4 bases and J 4 bases; nucleotides not matched to a gene: 5. The CDR3 protein is CASSTTSGAYNEQFF. The CDR3 nucleotides are TGTGCCAGCAGCACTACTAGCGGGGCTTACAATGAGCAGTTCTTC.

The chain joins TRBV30 to TRBJ2-7; D remains unclear. The CDR3 is 14 amino acids. Germline CDR1 reads GTSNPN; CDR2 reads SVGIG (reference sequence). Trimming took off 4 bases at V and 7 bases at J, with 20 bases between the two ends. The CDR3 sequence is CAWTVGNSFGEQYF. The CDR3 DNA is TGTGCCTGGACGGTAGGGAATAGTTTTGGGGAGCAGTACTTC.

The rearrangement uses TRBV2 and TRBJ1-4; no firm D call. Trimming stripped 7 bases from V and 4 bases from J, with 13 bases between. Germline values: CDR1 SNHLY, CDR2 FYNNEI. This CDR3 region has 14 residues. The CDR3 reads CASKTRPGNEKLFF. CDR3 in DNA: TGTGCCAGCAAGACCCGACCGGGTAATGAAAAACTGTTTTTT.

This clone was observed a single time. The rearrangement links TRBV5-4 to TRBJ2-1; TRBD2 matches 10 bases. Germline-derived CDR1 and CDR2 are SGHNT and YYREEE (reference sequence). Trimming cost V 5 bases and J 2 bases; bases outside gene matches: 7. The length of the CDR3 is 16 residues. Written as DNA, the CDR3 is TGTGCCAGCAGTTCTCTAGCGGGAGAGGCCTACAATGAGCAGTTCTTC. It translates to CASSSLAGEAYNEQFF. Complete variable domain (other parts from reference TRBV5-4 and TRBJ2-1): ETGVTQSPTHLIKTRGQQVTLRCSSQSGHNTVSWYQQALGQGPQFIFQYYREEENGRGNFPPRFSGLQFPNYSSELNVNALELDDSALYLCASSSLAGEAYNEQFFGPGTRLTVL.

The chain joins TRBV6-1 to TRBJ2-5, with 9 bases lining up with TRBD1. This CDR3 comprises 14 residues. Unmatched junction bases numbered 11, after V lost 8 bases and J lost 7 bases. The V gene's germline CDR1 is MNHNS and CDR2 SASEGT. CDR3 sequence: CASPRDRAPRTQYF. The DNA of the CDR3 is TGTGCCAGCCCCCGGGACAGGGCGCCACGGACCCAGTACTTC.

This clone was detected once. This specimen includes other DNA sequences encoding the same CDR3. CDR3 in DNA: TGTGCCAGCAGCTTAGCAGGGAGGACAGATACGCAGTATTTT. Encoded protein: CASSLAGRTDTQYF. The chain is built from TRBV7-2 and TRBJ2-3, with D possibly being TRBD2 (6 bases). The ends were cut back, 0 bases at V and 3 bases at J, with 7 bases in the middle. Germline assignment: CDR1 SGHTA and CDR2 FQGNSA. This CDR3 is built from 14 residues.

The chain is built from TRBV5-6 and TRBJ2-3; the match to TRBD2 covers 15 bases. The J segment lost 4 bases and the V segment lost 3 bases, leaving 6 bases of the junction unmatched. The V gene's germline CDR1 is SGHDT and CDR2 YYEEEE. This CDR3 comprises 17 residues. CDR3 amino acids: CASSSSGLAGGPDTQYF. CDR3 nucleotides: TGTGCCAGCAGCTCGTCGGGACTAGCGGGAGGACCAGATACGCAGTATTTT.

Worth noting for this clone: Other nucleotide sequences in the sample specify the same CDR3. The V call is TRBV18, the J call TRBJ2-6, with D tentatively TRBD1 (5 bases). Germline loops: CDR1 KGHSH, CDR2 LQKENI. V dropped 9 bases and J dropped 0 bases, with 12 bases sitting between them. This CDR3 contains 15 residues. The CDR3 nucleotides read TGTGCCAGTTCCCCAGACAGCTCTGGGGCCAACGTCCTGACTTTC. It yields the protein CASSPDSSGANVLTF.

This clone occurred once. J is TRBJ1-4 and V is TRBV28, with D unresolved. Between the trimmed V and J ends, which lost 3 bases and 6 bases, there was a span of 2 bases. There are 11 residues in the CDR3. Germline CDR1 is MDHEN and CDR2 is SYDVKM. CDR3 coding DNA: TGTGCCAGCAGTTTTGATGAAAAACTGTTTTTT. Translating gives CASSFDEKLFF. The full variable domain, completed using reference TRBV28 and TRBJ1-4, is DVKVTQSSRYLVKRTGEKVFLECVQDMDHENMFWYRQDPGLGLRLIYFSYDVKMKEKGDIPEGYSVSREKKERFSLILESASTNQTSMYLCASSFDEKLFFGSGTQLSVL.

Comments on this clone: The same CDR3 arises from other DNA sequences in this sample as well. The chain recombines TRBV9 with TRBJ2-2; TRBD2 matches at 9 bases. The CDR3 totals 14 residues. The V gene end was trimmed by 0 bases and the J gene end by 7 bases; junction bases not matched to a gene: 1. The germline V gene encodes CDR1 SGDLS and CDR2 YYNGEE. The CDR3 DNA reads as TGTGCCAGCAGCGTAGCGACTAGCGGCGGGGAGCTGTTTTTT. This codes for CASSVATSGGELFF.

A single count supports this clone. J is TRBJ2-1 and V is TRBV19; 8 bases match TRBD2. The germline V gene encodes CDR1 LNHDA and CDR2 SQIVND (reference sequence). This CDR3 contains 17 residues. The trim removed 1 base at V and 4 bases at J, leaving 9 bases unmatched. This CDR3 reads CASSIGWLAGVYNEQFF. CDR3 bases: TGTGCCAGTAGTATAGGTTGGCTAGCGGGCGTATACAATGAGCAGTTCTTC. The full variable domain, rest sourced from reference TRBV19 and TRBJ2-1, is DGGITQSPKYLFRKEGQNVTLSCEQNLNHDAMYWYRQDPGQGLRLIYYSQIVNDFQKGDIAEGYSVSREKKESFPLTVTSAQKNPTAFYLCASSIGWLAGVYNEQFFGPGTRLTVL.

The chain links TRBV7-2 to TRBJ2-2, with 8 bases matching TRBD1. Germline V gene lookup returns CDR1 SGHTA and CDR2 FQGNSA. The V and J ends lost 4 bases and 7 bases, in that order; junction bases with no gene match: 5. The length of the CDR3 is 14 residues. CDR3 DNA sequence: TGTGCCAGCAGCTCACAGGGGGTACGCGGGGAGCTGTTTTTT. Translated, it gives CASSSQGVRGELFF.